The T cell receptor beta chain under discussion was sequenced for a study of cytomegalovirus exposure and HLA in healthy donors. Vbeta (60) and Jbeta (13) primers were used in the PCR. The repertoire was sequenced with immunoSEQ multiplex PCR; TCRdb's copy has only in-frame clones and lacks some. The sample lists approximately 100,000 clones, around 80% occurring once. This CDR3 spans 17 amino acids. V was clipped by 8 bases and J by 1 base, with 23 bases between them. The germline V gene encodes CDR1 MDHEN and CDR2 SYDVKM. Sequenced material: PBMCs. The chain is built from TRBV28 and TRBJ1-1, with D maybe TRBD1 (6 bases). This sequence originates from a woman between 45 and 60 years old in good health and CMV-seropositive. The CDR3 DNA is TGTGCCAGCCCCAGGGAAGACGGGGGGCAGCAGAACACTGAAGCTTTCTTT. Its protein product is CASPREDGGQQNTEAFF.